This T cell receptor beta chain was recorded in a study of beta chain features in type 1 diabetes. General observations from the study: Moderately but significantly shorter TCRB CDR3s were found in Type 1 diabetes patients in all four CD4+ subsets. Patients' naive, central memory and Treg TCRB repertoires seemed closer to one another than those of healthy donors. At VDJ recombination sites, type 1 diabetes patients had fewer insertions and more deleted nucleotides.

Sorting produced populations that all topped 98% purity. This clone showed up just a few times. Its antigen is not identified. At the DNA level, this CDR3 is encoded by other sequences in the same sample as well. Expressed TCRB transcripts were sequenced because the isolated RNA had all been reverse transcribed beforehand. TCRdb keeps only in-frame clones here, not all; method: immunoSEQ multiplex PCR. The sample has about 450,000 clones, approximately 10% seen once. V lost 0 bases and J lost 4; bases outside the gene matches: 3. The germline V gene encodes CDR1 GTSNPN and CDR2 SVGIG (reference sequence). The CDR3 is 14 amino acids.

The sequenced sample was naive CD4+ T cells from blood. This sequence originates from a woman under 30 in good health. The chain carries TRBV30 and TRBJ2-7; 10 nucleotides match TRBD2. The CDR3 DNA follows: TGTGCCTGGAGTGTCACTAGCGGGAATTACGAGCAGTACTTC. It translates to CAWSVTSGNYEQYF.